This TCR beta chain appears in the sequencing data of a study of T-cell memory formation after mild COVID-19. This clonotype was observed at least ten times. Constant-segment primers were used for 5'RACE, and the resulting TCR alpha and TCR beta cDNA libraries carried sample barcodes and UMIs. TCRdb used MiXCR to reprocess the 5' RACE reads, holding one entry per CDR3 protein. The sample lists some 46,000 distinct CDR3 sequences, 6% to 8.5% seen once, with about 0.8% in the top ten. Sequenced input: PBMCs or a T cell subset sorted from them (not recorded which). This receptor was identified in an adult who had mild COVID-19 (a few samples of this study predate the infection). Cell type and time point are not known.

The CDR3 spells CASMSGELFF. The CDR3 DNA reads as TGTGCCAGCATGTCCGGGGAGCTGTTTTTT. The chain couples TRBV12-3 or TRBV12-4 to TRBJ2-2; D is unclear. Trimming shortened V by 7 bases and J by 6 bases, and 3 bases separated the two germline ends. The length of the CDR3 is 10 residues.